These T cell receptor beta chains were read from a single sample in a study of response to subunit inactivated influenza vaccine. TCRdb called the RT-PCR reads again in MiXCR, with one record for every CDR3 protein. In the table there are roughly 500,000 distinct CDR3 sequences, 15% to 20% of which are singletons. The sequences come from CD4+ T cells sorted from PBMCs, collected around 2 years after vaccination. These TCRs come from a man between 45 and 75 years old who received an inactivated influenza vaccine. CDR3s include the opening cysteine and the closing phenylalanine or tryptophan. D genes are given only for firm matches. Size tells how often a clone was seen (once, few, many) or the class of an expanded clone, and some rows leave it out.

>NA|TRBV11-2|NA|TRBJ2-5
TGTGCCAGCAGCTTAGATTGGGGTGAGACCCAGTACTTC
CASSLDWGETQYF
>NA|TRBV5-1|many|TRBJ2-2
TGCGCCAGCAGCTTGTTTTCCCTGGGCACCGGGGAGCTGTTTTTT
CASSLFSLGTGELFF
>NA|TRBV12-3/TRBV12-4|many|TRBJ1-4
TGTGCCAGCAAGGAGGCAGGGCCGAGAGAAAAACTGTTTTTT
CASKEAGPREKLFF
>TRBD1|TRBV3-1|many|TRBJ2-7
TGTGCCAGCAGCCAAGGGGACAGGCTCGAGCAGTACTTC
CASSQGDRLEQYF
>NA|TRBV20-1|NA|TRBJ1-2
TGCAGTGCTAGAGCCGTTCGGGGCCTAGGCAACTATGGCTACACCTTC
CSARAVRGLGNYGYTF
>NA|TRBV12-3/TRBV12-4|NA|TRBJ2-5
TGTGCCAGCAGTTTACGGGCAGGGTCTCAAGAGACCCAGTACTTC
CASSLRAGSQETQYF
>NA|TRBV12-3/TRBV12-4|NA|TRBJ2-5
TGTGCCAGCAATGGACAACAGGGATACGAGACCCAGTACTTC
CASNGQQGYETQYF
>TRBD2|TRBV5-1|many|TRBJ2-1
TGCGCCAGCAGCTTGGAAGCTAGCGGGAGAGGCAATGAGCAGTTCTTC
CASSLEASGRGNEQFF
>TRBD1|TRBV5-6|NA|TRBJ2-3
TGTGCCAGCAGCTTGTTCGTAGCAGGGGGCCCCGCAGATACGCAGTATTTT
CASSLFVAGGPADTQYF
>NA|TRBV18|NA|TRBJ2-7
TGTGCCAGCTCACCACCGTCCAGAAACTACGAGCAGTACTTC
CASSPPSRNYEQYF
>NA|TRBV5-6|NA|TRBJ2-5
TGTGCCAGCAGGGCGGGTGCTGTCCAAGAGACCCAGTACTTC
CASRAGAVQETQYF
>TRBD1|TRBV28|NA|TRBJ2-2
TGTGCCAGTCTCTCCGGGACAGAGAACACCGGGGAGCTGTTTTTT
CASLSGTENTGELFF
>NA|TRBV5-1|NA|TRBJ1-1
TGCGCCAGCAGCACACAGGGTAGAGACACTGAAGCTTTCTTT
CASSTQGRDTEAFF
>NA|TRBV6-2/TRBV6-3|NA|TRBJ2-1
TGTGCCAGCAGTTACTCGAGGGGCGCGCAGGCCTACAATGAGCAGTTCTTC
CASSYSRGAQAYNEQFF
>NA|TRBV10-3|NA|TRBJ2-1
TGTGCCATCAGTGAGTCGAACCAGGGAGGAAATGAGCAGTTCTTC
CAISESNQGGNEQFF
>TRBD2|TRBV9|NA|TRBJ2-1
TGTGCCAGCAGCGCGACCGGGGGGAATCATGAGCAGTTCTTC
CASSATGGNHEQFF
>NA|TRBV4-3|NA|TRBJ2-7
TGCGCCAGCAGCCAAGATTTGGGAATAGACTACGAGCAGTACTTC
CASSQDLGIDYEQYF
>NA|TRBV20-1|few|TRBJ1-2
TGCAGTGCTAGAGGGCAGGCCTCTAACTATGGCTACACCTTC
CSARGQASNYGYTF
>NA|TRBV6-2/TRBV6-3|few|TRBJ1-5
TGTGCCAGCAGTTTTTCGAGGGAGCCCCAGCATTTT
CASSFSREPQHF
>NA|TRBV7-9|few|TRBJ1-2
TGTGCCAGCAGCTTAGCTGGGGGAGCTAACTATGGCTACACCTTC
CASSLAGGANYGYTF
>NA|TRBV7-9|few|TRBJ2-2
TGTGCCAGCAGCTTATTTGGTCAGAACACCGGGGAGCTGTTTTTT
CASSLFGQNTGELFF
>TRBD2|TRBV24-1|few|TRBJ2-1
TGTGCCACCAGTAGTAAAATGGGACTAGCGGGGGCCAATGAGCAGTTCTTC
CATSSKMGLAGANEQFF
>NA|TRBV28|few|TRBJ2-7
TGTGCCAGCAGTTTAGTAGGGGGTTTATCCTACGAGCAGTACTTC
CASSLVGGLSYEQYF
>NA|TRBV7-2|NA|TRBJ2-1
TGTGCCAGCAGCCCGGGACGGGACAATGAGCAGTTCTTC
CASSPGRDNEQFF
>NA|TRBV29-1|many|TRBJ1-6
TGCAGCGTTCTTGTGGGGGGCATGGATTCACCCCTCCACTTT
CSVLVGGMDSPLHF
>NA|TRBV7-8|NA|TRBJ1-5
TGTGCCAGCAGCTTACGTCGTACAGGGAATCAGCCCCAGCATTTT
CASSLRRTGNQPQHF
>NA|TRBV10-3|NA|TRBJ1-1
TGTGCCATCGTCCGCAAACAGAACACTGAAGCTTTCTTT
CAIVRKQNTEAFF
>NA|TRBV5-1|NA|TRBJ1-6
TGCGCCAGCAGCTTGGACGCGACCTTACCCTTCACGAATTCACCCCTCCACTTT
CASSLDATLPFTNSPLHF
>NA|TRBV20-1|NA|TRBJ1-1
TGCAGTTCCCGGGCTAACGTTGAAGCTTTCTTT
CSSRANVEAFF
>TRBD2|TRBV6-1|NA|TRBJ2-5
TGTGCCAGCAGTGTCGCTAGCGGCGTACAAGAGACCCAGTACTTC
CASSVASGVQETQYF
>NA|TRBV30|few|TRBJ2-2
TGTGCCTGGAAGGTCGGAAACACCGGGGAGCTGTTTTTT
CAWKVGNTGELFF
>TRBD2|TRBV3-1|few|TRBJ2-4
TGTGCCAGCAGCCAAGTTCCTAGCGGGGGGGGAAACATTCAGTACTTC
CASSQVPSGGGNIQYF
>NA|TRBV7-2|few|TRBJ2-3
TGTGCCAGCAGCTTAGATCCCCTAGGAACGCAGTATTTT
CASSLDPLGTQYF
>TRBD1|TRBV28|NA|TRBJ2-1
TGTGCCTTCCGGGGGACAGGGGACAATGAGCAGTTCTTC
CAFRGTGDNEQFF
>TRBD1|TRBV5-1|few|TRBJ1-1
TGCGCCAGCAGCTGGGGACAGCTTCGGAACACTGAAGCTTTCTTT
CASSWGQLRNTEAFF
>NA|TRBV12-3/TRBV12-4|few|TRBJ2-1
TGTGCCAGCATCAGGGGAGAGGCCTACAATGAGCAGTTCTTC
CASIRGEAYNEQFF
>NA|TRBV28|NA|TRBJ1-1
TGTGCCAGCAAAACGGGGGCTATGAACACTGAAGCTTTCTTT
CASKTGAMNTEAFF
>TRBD2|TRBV20-1|NA|TRBJ2-2
TGCAGTGCTAAGCTAGCGGGGAACACCGGGGAGCTGTTTTTT
CSAKLAGNTGELFF
>TRBD1|TRBV5-1|NA|TRBJ2-7
TGCGCCAGCAGCCAGGGGGGGACAGGGTTCTACGAGCAGTACTTC
CASSQGGTGFYEQYF
>NA|TRBV4-2|NA|TRBJ2-2
TGTGCCAGCAGCCCCGGGGTGAGGGGGGGGACAAGAAACACCGGGGAGCTGTTTTTT
CASSPGVRGGTRNTGELFF
>TRBD2|TRBV7-9|few|TRBJ2-1
TGTGCCAGCAGCGACCCTAGCGGGAGTGGCCATGAGCAGTTCTTC
CASSDPSGSGHEQFF
>NA|TRBV6-2/TRBV6-3|few|TRBJ2-1
TGTGCCAGCAGTTCAGCGGTTCAGCTTTACAATGAGCAGTTCTTC
CASSSAVQLYNEQFF
>NA|TRBV4-1|few|TRBJ1-1
TGCGCCAGCAGCCGTTGGCTGGACACCCCGAATGAAGCTTTCTTT
CASSRWLDTPNEAFF
>NA|TRBV7-2|many|TRBJ1-6
TGTGCCAGCAGCTTAGCGCAGCCACCCCTCCACTTT
CASSLAQPPLHF
>NA|TRBV7-8|few|TRBJ2-2
TGTGCCAGCAGCCAAACGACTATCACCGGGGAGCTGTTTTTT
CASSQTTITGELFF
>TRBD2|TRBV12-3/TRBV12-4|NA|TRBJ2-5
TGTGCCAGCAGTTTAGGGGGGACTAGCGGTGAGACCCAGTACTTC
CASSLGGTSGETQYF
>TRBD1|TRBV11-2|few|TRBJ2-3
TGTGCCAGCAGGGTGGGACAGACTTACACAGATACGCAGTATTTT
CASRVGQTYTDTQYF
>NA|TRBV4-1|NA|TRBJ1-1
TGCGCCAGCAGCCAAGATTATAACCGGGACACTGAAGCTTTCTTT
CASSQDYNRDTEAFF
>NA|TRBV5-1|NA|TRBJ2-7
TGCGCCAGCAGCTTGGCAACGGACATCTACGAGCAGTACTTC
CASSLATDIYEQYF
>NA|TRBV24-1|many|TRBJ2-1
TGTGCCACCAGTGGGGATGTGGCGGATTCCTACAATGAGCAGTTCTTC
CATSGDVADSYNEQFF
>NA|TRBV6-1|many|TRBJ1-1
TGTGCCAGCAGGGGGGCGCTGGGGACTGAAGCTTTCTTT
CASRGALGTEAFF
>TRBD2|TRBV20-1|few|TRBJ2-1
TGCAGTGCTAGAGACCTTACTAGCGGGAGACATGAGCAGTTCTTC
CSARDLTSGRHEQFF